This entry is about one TCR beta chain. The antigen remains unidentified. The time point is: newly diagnosed, previously untreated cHL patient sample. Comparison samples consisted of PBMCs from newly diagnosed, untreated classical Hodgkin lymphoma. Measured with immunoSEQ multiplex PCR; TCRdb has only the in-frame clones, and not every one. The table lists some 70,000 clones, about 93% of them singletons. The sample comes from a study of PD-1 blockade in classical Hodgkin lymphoma. Study findings and constraints: Newly diagnosed patients were said to have less baseline TCR diversity than healthy donors did. Sources of repertoire differences remain undefined, possibly disease activity or prior therapy.

With 3 bases removed from V and 3 bases from J, the gap between germline ends came to 8 bases. CDR1 SGDLS and CDR2 YYNGEE come from the germline V gene. The CDR3 is 13 amino acids. Sequencing was carried out using peripheral blood mononuclear cells (PBMCs). The rearrangement joins TRBV9 to TRBJ2-3; D not certain. The source of this sequence is a human donor with classical Hodgkin lymphoma. CDR3 sequence reads: CASSDRITDTQYF. The CDR3 DNA reads as TGTGCCAGCAGCGACCGAATAACAGATACGCAGTATTTT. Full variable domain (remainder filled in from reference TRBV9 and TRBJ2-3): DSGVTQTPKHLITATGQRVTLRCSPRSGDLSVYWYQQSLDQGLQFLIQYYNGEERAKGNILERFSAQQFPDLHSELNLSSLELGDSALYFCASSDRITDTQYFGPGTRLTVL.